This T cell receptor beta chain was documented in a study of T cell responses to AZD1222 COVID-19 vaccine. Study-level results: Most donors were white British and more were female, and clonal diversity was possibly underestimated.

This clone was seen only once. The antigen is not known. Assay: immunoSEQ multiplex PCR; the TCRdb copy retains only in-frame clones and omits some. Counted here are 90,000 to 120,000 clones, under 95% occurring once; the ten biggest clones make up approximately 22%. The specimen was peripheral blood, collected on day 0 of AZD1222 vaccination. The receptor comes from an adult in good health.

The CDR3 DNA is TGTGCCAGCACCAGAACAGGGTTCTCTGGAAACACCATATATTTT. Translation: CASTRTGFSGNTIYF. V and J are TRBV9 and TRBJ1-3; weak D call: TRBD1 (6 bases). The CDR3 loop spans 15 amino acids. V was clipped by 6 bases and J by 0 bases, with 13 bases between them. Germline-derived CDR1 and CDR2 are SGDLS and YYNGEE. Based on the CDR3 plus reference TRBV9 and TRBJ1-3, the full variable domain is DSGVTQTPKHLITATGQRVTLRCSPRSGDLSVYWYQQSLDQGLQFLIQYYNGEERAKGNILERFSAQQFPDLHSELNLSSLELGDSALYFCASTRTGFSGNTIYFGEGSWLTVV.